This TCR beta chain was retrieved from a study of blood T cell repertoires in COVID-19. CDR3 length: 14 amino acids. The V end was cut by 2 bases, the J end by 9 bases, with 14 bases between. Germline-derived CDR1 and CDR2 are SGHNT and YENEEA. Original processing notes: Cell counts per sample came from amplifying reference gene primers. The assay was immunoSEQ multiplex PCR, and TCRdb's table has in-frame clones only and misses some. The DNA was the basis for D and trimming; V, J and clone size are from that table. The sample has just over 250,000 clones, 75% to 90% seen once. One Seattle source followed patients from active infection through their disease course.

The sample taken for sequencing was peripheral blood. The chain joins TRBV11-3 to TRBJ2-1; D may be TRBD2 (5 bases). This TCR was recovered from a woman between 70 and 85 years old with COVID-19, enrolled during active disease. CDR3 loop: CASSLIRTEGEQFF. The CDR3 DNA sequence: TGTGCCAGCAGCTTAATCAGGACTGAGGGTGAGCAGTTCTTC.